The entry that follows covers one T cell receptor (beta chain) sequence. The clone's antigen remains unknown. There are no base qualities to consult, and no much larger clone falls within one base. The immunoSEQ Assay was the method used to sequence TCRbeta CDR3 regions. After extraction, genomic DNA underwent amplification by bias-controlled multiplex PCR, followed by high-throughput sequencing. From the authors' description of their analysis: To quantify the absolute abundance of every unique TCRbeta CDR3 region, sequences were collapsed and filtered. T cell fraction was estimated by normalization of TCRbeta template counts to usable DNA, with usable DNA being measured through amplification of reference genes present in all nucleated cells. Repertoire TCRs were annotated as SARS-CoV-2-specific when V gene, CDR3 amino acid sequence and J gene were exactly matched to a known reactive TCR set. MIRA supplied the reference SARS-CoV-2 TCR set, which was filtered for enrichment in COVID-19-positive ImmuneCODE repertoires so that public or cross-reactive TCRs were removed. Using the MIRA antigens, annotated TCRs were further analysed by specific ORF or by position within an ORF. Breadth was defined as the number of annotated unique rearrangements divided by the total number of unique productive rearrangements, and depth was defined as the summed frequency of the annotated unique rearrangements. Two-sided Wilcoxon rank-sum tests were applied when comparing TCR breadth between groups. This immuneACCESS table, as held by TCRdb, lists in-frame sequences with V and J called but not all clones. Of the missing ones, under half trace to an unresolved V gene in checked studies; the others have no known cause. That table is the source of V, J and clone size, and D and trimming were worked out from the DNA. The sample profile shows about 380,000 clones; 83% of them were found once. Approximately 7.8% of the sample is held by the ten biggest clonotypes.

This sample was included in a study of Ad26.COV2.S vaccination and SARS-CoV-2 variants (dated by TCRdb to 2020 to 2023). About the full investigation: Vaccine-arm donors were drawn from COV1001, a multicentre, randomized, double-blind, placebo-controlled phase I-IIa trial of Ad26.COV2.S in healthy adults. Ad26.COV2.S was administered intramuscularly at 5 x 10^10 or 1 x 10^11 viral particles, either as a single shot or as two shots given 56 days apart. TCRbeta repertoire sequencing served as the tool for gauging how specific and how broad the SARS-CoV-2-reactive T cell receptors were following Ad26.COV2.S vaccination. A total of some 30 samples were included in the TCR-sequenced set, comprising around 19 Ad26.COV2.S vaccine recipients, 5 placebo recipients and 8 SARS-CoV-2 convalescent individuals. Trial participants were randomized into five groups of five: low-dose or high-dose Ad26.COV2.S given once or twice, or placebo on both occasions. Investigators did not know the trial group allocation while performing experiments and assessing outcomes.

Here is what the overall study found, with its caveats: Vaccine and placebo recipients had comparable non-spike TCR breadth, which fits with the vaccine containing only spike. It was noted by the authors that total T cell responses may have been underestimated by the TCR breadth and depth analyses. The study was not powered for comparison of responses between vaccine doses or regimens. Spike-specific TCR breadth was higher in Ad26.COV2.S recipients than in placebo recipients (P = 0.0014). After vaccination, spike-specific CD8+ and CD4+ T cell responses were reported to show substantial breadth.

Explained via the paper, the treatment or condition label denotes: roughly 18 received Ad26.COV2.S at low or high dose, single or two shots; about 5 received placebo; per-sample allocation not given. Repertoires of vaccine and placebo recipients were sequenced from samples collected on day 63 after the first injection. In Cohort 1b, some 25 adults aged 18-55 years were enrolled at a single site in Boston, USA, between 29 July and 7 August 2020. Ad26.COV2.S consisted of a replication-incompetent adenovirus type 26 vector by which a prefusion-stabilized SARS-CoV-2 spike protein from the original Wuhan strain was expressed. From its cysteine to its phenylalanine, the CDR3 spans 14 amino acids. Just CDR3 DNA is preserved here, 42 bases in frame from base 1. Based on the germline V gene (reference sequence), the CDR1 and CDR2 sequences are MNHEY and SMNVEV. V and J are truncated by 2 bases and 7 bases respectively, leaving an intervening sequence of 14 bases.

This receptor chain uses TRBV27 and TRBJ2-5; the D call is possibly TRBD1 or TRBD2, each sharing 5 bases. The specimen comprised peripheral blood, sampled in a trial of Ad26.COV2.S vaccine versus placebo. The source is a person aged 18-60 years who received the Ad26.COV2.S COVID-19 vaccine or a placebo. The CDR3 corresponds to CASSLGTPFATQYF. DNA sequence: TGTGCCAGCAGTTTAGGGACCCCCTTCGCGACCCAGTACTTC.